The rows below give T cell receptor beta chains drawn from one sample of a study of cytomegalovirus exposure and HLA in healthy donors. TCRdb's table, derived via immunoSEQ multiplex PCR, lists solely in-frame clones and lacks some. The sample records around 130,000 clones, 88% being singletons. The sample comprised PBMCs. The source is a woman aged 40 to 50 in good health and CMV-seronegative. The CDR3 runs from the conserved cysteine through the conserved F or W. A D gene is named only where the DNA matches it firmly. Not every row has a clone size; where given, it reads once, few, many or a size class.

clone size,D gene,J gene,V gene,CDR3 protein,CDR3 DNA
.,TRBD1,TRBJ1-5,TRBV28,CASSLPGTGRGQPQHF,TGTGCCAGCAGTTTGCCAGGGACAGGCCGGGGCCAGCCCCAGCATTTT
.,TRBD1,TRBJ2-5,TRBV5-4,CASSSGTGGLEAWAQYF,TGTGCCAGCAGCTCCGGGACAGGGGGCCTAGAGGCGTGGGCCCAGTACTTC
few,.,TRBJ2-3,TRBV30,CAWSVGADTQYF,TGTGCCTGGAGTGTCGGGGCAGATACGCAGTATTTT
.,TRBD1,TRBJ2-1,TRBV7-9,CASSLWDRQDEQFF,TGTGCCAGCAGCTTATGGGACAGGCAGGATGAGCAGTTCTTC
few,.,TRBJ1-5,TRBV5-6,CASSLWGGIRKHF,TGTGCCAGCAGCTTGTGGGGGGGGATAAGGAAGCATTTT
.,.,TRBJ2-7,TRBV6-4,CASSDASYEQYF,TGTGCCAGCAGTGACGCTAGCTACGAGCAGTACTTC
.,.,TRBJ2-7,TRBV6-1,CASAGTVYEQYF,TGTGCCAGCGCCGGGACTGTCTACGAGCAGTACTTC
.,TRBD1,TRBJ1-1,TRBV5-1,CASSLQGGPEAFF,TGCGCCAGCAGCTTGCAGGGGGGCCCTGAAGCTTTCTTT
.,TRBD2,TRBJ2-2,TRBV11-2,CASRSWDSGRAGTGELFF,TGTGCCAGCAGATCCTGGGATAGCGGGAGGGCCGGCACCGGGGAGCTGTTTTTT
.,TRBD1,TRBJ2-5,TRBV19,CASTPRFRGQGSFQTQYF,TGTGCCAGTACTCCTAGGTTTAGAGGACAGGGTTCCTTTCAGACCCAGTACTTC
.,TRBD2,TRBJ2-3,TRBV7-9,CSSSLGEGLRTDTQYF,TGTTCCAGCAGCTTGGGGGAGGGCCTTCGCACAGATACGCAGTATTTT
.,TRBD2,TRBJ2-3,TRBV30,CAWTGTSGDTQYF,TGTGCCTGGACCGGGACTAGCGGAGATACGCAGTATTTT
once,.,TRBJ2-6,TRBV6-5,CASLWALSGANVLTF,TGTGCCTCTTTGTGGGCCCTCTCTGGGGCCAACGTCCTGACTTTC
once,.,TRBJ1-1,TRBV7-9,CASSLNSGLTEAFF,TGTGCCAGCAGCTTAAATTCAGGGCTAACTGAAGCTTTCTTT
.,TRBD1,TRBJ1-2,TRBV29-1,CSVGQGSYGYTF,TGCAGCGTTGGACAGGGAAGCTATGGCTACACCTTC
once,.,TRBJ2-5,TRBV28,CASRWATLETQYF,TGTGCCAGCAGGTGGGCAACCTTGGAGACCCAGTACTTC
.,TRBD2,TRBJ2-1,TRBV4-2,CASSQDGVAGDNEQFF,TGTGCCAGCAGCCAAGACGGGGTAGCGGGCGACAATGAGCAGTTCTTC
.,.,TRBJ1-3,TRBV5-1,CASSLTTQGNTIYF,TGCGCCAGCAGCTTGACCACCCAGGGAAACACCATATATTTT
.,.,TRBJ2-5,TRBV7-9,CASSPRTVQETQYF,TGTGCCAGCAGCCCCAGGACAGTCCAAGAGACCCAGTACTTC
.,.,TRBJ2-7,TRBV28,CASRGPFYEQYF,TGTGCCAGCAGGGGGCCGTTCTACGAGCAGTACTTC
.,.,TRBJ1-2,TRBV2,CASSVEPKEGYTF,TGTGCCAGCAGCGTCGAACCTAAGGAGGGCTACACCTTC
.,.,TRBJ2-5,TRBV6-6,CASSYGSEKETQYF,TGTGCCAGCAGTTACGGTAGCGAGAAAGAGACCCAGTACTTC
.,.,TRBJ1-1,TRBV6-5,CASSYSWGVAEAFF,TGTGCCAGCAGTTACTCGTGGGGGGTGGCTGAAGCTTTCTTT
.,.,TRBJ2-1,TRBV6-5,CASSYGAPGYNEQFF,TGTGCCAGCAGTTACGGAGCCCCTGGGTACAATGAGCAGTTCTTC
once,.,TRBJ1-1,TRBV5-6,CASSLTVNTEAFF,TGTGCCAGCAGCTTGACAGTGAACACTGAAGCTTTCTTT
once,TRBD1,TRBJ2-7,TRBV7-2,CASSLERDRRLYEQYF,TGTGCCAGCAGCTTAGAGAGGGACAGGAGACTCTACGAGCAGTACTTC
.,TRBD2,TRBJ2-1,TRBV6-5,CASSYWRERWNEQFF,TGTGCCAGCAGTTATTGGCGGGAGAGGTGGAATGAGCAGTTCTTC
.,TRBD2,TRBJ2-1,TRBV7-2,CASSFSGSSYNEQFF,TGTGCCAGCAGCTTTAGCGGGAGCTCCTACAATGAGCAGTTCTTC
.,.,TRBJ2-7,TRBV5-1,CASSLEGVVVDEQYF,TGCGCCAGCAGCTTGGAGGGGGTAGTAGTCGACGAGCAGTACTTC
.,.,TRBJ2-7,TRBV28,CASSSPSPSYEQYF,TGTGCCAGCAGTTCCCCGAGTCCCTCCTACGAGCAGTACTTC
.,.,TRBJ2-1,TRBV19,CASSIAGTGIYNEQFF,TGTGCCAGTAGTATTGCGGGGACTGGTATCTACAATGAGCAGTTCTTC
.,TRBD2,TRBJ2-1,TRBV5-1,CASSLALAGHNEQFF,TGCGCCAGCAGCTTGGCCCTAGCGGGGCACAATGAGCAGTTCTTC
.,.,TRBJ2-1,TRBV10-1,CASSPRGGAPYNEQFF,TGCGCCAGCAGCCCTAGAGGGGGGGCCCCCTACAATGAGCAGTTCTTC
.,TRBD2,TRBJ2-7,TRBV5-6,CASSLVSSGTTYEQYF,TGTGCCAGCAGCTTAGTATCTAGCGGGACTACCTACGAGCAGTACTTC
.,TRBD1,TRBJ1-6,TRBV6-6,CASTSLGQGTSPLHF,TGTGCCAGCACCTCTCTGGGACAGGGGACTTCACCCCTCCACTTT
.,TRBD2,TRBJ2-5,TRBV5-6,CASSSPGGEETQYF,TGTGCCAGCAGCTCACCGGGGGGTGAAGAGACCCAGTACTTC
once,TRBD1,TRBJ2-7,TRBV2,CASALASGQAYSYEQYF,TGTGCCAGCGCCCTAGCCTCAGGACAGGCGTACTCCTACGAGCAGTACTTC
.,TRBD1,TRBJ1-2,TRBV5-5,CASSYSGTGDGGYTF,TGTGCCAGCAGCTATTCCGGGACAGGGGATGGTGGCTACACCTTC
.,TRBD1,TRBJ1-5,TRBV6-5,CASSSRDSSSGPQHF,TGTGCCAGCAGTTCTCGGGACAGTAGCTCGGGGCCCCAGCATTTT
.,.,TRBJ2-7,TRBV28,CASSFDRYSYEQYF,TGTGCCAGCAGTTTCGACAGGTACTCCTACGAGCAGTACTTC
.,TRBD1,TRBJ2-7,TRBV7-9,CSSSPWGTGNYEQYF,TGTTCCAGCAGCCCCTGGGGGACAGGGAACTACGAGCAGTACTTC
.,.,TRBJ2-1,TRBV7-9,CSSSLNRVEQFF,TGTTCCAGCAGTCTAAATCGGGTCGAGCAGTTCTTC
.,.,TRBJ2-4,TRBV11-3,CASSPRGLAKNIQYF,TGTGCCAGCAGCCCCAGGGGTCTAGCCAAAAACATTCAGTACTTC
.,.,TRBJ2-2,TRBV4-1,CASSQVSGSNTGELFF,TGCGCCAGCAGCCAAGTTTCGGGATCGAACACCGGGGAGCTGTTTTTT
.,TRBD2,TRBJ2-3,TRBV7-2,CASRAGSGKEGTDTQYF,TGTGCCAGCAGAGCGGGAAGCGGGAAAGAGGGCACAGATACGCAGTATTTT
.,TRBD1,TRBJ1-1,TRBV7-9,CASSPRTGDTEAFF,TGTGCCAGCAGCCCCAGAACAGGGGACACTGAAGCTTTCTTT
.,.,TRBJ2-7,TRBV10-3,CAISGRVPGTSYEQYF,TGTGCCATCAGTGGCAGGGTCCCCGGGACTTCCTACGAGCAGTACTTC
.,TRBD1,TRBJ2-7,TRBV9,CASSNQGQSYEQYF,TGTGCCAGCAGCAACCAGGGACAGTCCTACGAGCAGTACTTC
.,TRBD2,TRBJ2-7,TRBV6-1,CASIPRASGTYEQYF,TGTGCCAGCATTCCACGGGCTAGCGGGACCTACGAGCAGTACTTC
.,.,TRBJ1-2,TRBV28,CASSLLAHSRYGYTF,TGTGCCAGCAGTTTATTGGCTCACAGCCGCTATGGCTACACCTTC
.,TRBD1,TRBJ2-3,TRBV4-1,CASSQNTGTGGDTQYF,TGCGCCAGCAGCCAAAATACCGGGACAGGGGGAGATACGCAGTATTTT
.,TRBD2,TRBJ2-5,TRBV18,CASSHGGIQETQYF,TGTGCCAGCTCCCACGGGGGGATTCAAGAGACCCAGTACTTC
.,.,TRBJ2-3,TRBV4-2,CASSQDARGRSTDTQYF,TGTGCCAGCAGCCAAGATGCGCGGGGGCGGAGCACAGATACGCAGTATTTT
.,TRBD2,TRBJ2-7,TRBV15,CATSRAITGGRPYEQYF,TGTGCCACCAGCAGAGCCATTACGGGAGGCCGGCCTTACGAGCAGTACTTC
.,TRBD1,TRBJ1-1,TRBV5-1,CASSLTGGYSEAFF,TGCGCCAGCAGCTTGACAGGGGGTTATTCTGAAGCTTTCTTT